What follows is one T cell receptor beta chain and its context. Its target is not known. Assay: immunoSEQ multiplex PCR; the TCRdb copy retains only in-frame clones and omits some. The sample has tens of thousands of clones, about 82% seen once. This entry is derived from a study of radiation and T cells in renal cell carcinoma. Overall study findings and caveats: Baseline intratumoral clonotype presence is unknown without pretreatment biopsies.

The time point denotes: blood 4 weeks post-SBRT, at nephrectomy. Treatment specified: 15 Gy SBRT to primary tumor, nephrectomy 4 weeks later. The tumor was a clear cell renal cell carcinoma. The TCR sequence derives from a woman aged 70-85 years with renal cell carcinoma. This material consisted of blood, taken from a patient whose treatment included radiotherapy and nephrectomy.

The CDR3, as DNA: TGTGCCAGCAGCTTAGGACTAGGAACCGGGGAGCTGTTTTTT. This encodes CASSLGLGTGELFF. This chain links TRBV7-2 with TRBJ2-2; possible D gene TRBD2, 6 bases. The CDR3 contains 14 residues. The V and J ends lost 1 base and 5 bases respectively, with 8 bases between them. In germline, CDR1 is SGHTA, CDR2 FQGNSA.